In its sample, the clone carrying this T cell receptor (beta chain) is large (0.1 to 1%). Version v3.0 of the immunoSEQ assay ran at survey level. Here immunoSEQ multiplex PCR was the method, and the copy in TCRdb shows in-frame clones only, minus some. The sample holds about 21,000 clones, around 76% seen once. This sample is part of a study of long-term antiretroviral therapy in people with HIV. Per germline, CDR1 SGHAT and CDR2 FQNNGV. The ends lost 5 bases at V and 4 bases at J; junction bases unmatched: 9. The CDR3 is made up of 15 amino acids. The origin of this receptor is a woman between 35 and 50 years old with HIV. The rearrangement joins TRBV11-2 to TRBJ2-3, with TRBD2 identical over 7 bases. The source was unsorted PBMCs, collected less than 1.8 years before starting antiretroviral therapy. The CDR3 DNA follows: TGTGCCAGCAGCCCGAGACTAGCTCGGGCAGATACGCAGTATTTT. It yields the protein CASSPRLARADTQYF.